Listed here is a single TCR beta chain. Its antigen is as yet unknown. The length of the CDR3 is 15 residues. CDR1 and CDR2 (germline): LNHDA, SQIVND (reference sequence). V was trimmed by 6 bases and J by 1 base, leaving 15 bases between them. The record originates from a study of cytomegalovirus exposure and HLA in healthy donors. Study overall: Around four fifths of around 390 genotyped donors fell in the Caucasian-associated ancestry cluster.

The primer mix had 60 Vbeta and 13 Jbeta primers. Using immunoSEQ multiplex PCR, the repertoire was profiled, and TCRdb retains in-frame clones only, with some absent. The sample holds more than 100,000 clones; more than 65% are singletons and the top ten take roughly 4%. Whole-study findings and limits: TCR beta V- and J-gene trimming was later associated with a missense DCLRE1C variant.

This TCR was sampled from a human donor in good health. This chain connects TRBV19 to TRBJ1-2; possibly TRBD1 for D (5 bases). Sequenced material: PBMCs. The CDR3 loop reads CASRGRGGDNYGYTF. In DNA, the CDR3 is TGTGCCAGTAGAGGGAGGGGAGGCGATAACTATGGCTACACCTTC.